In its sample, the clone carrying this T cell receptor (beta chain) was seen a few times. This sample stems from a study of T-cell memory formation after mild COVID-19. V lost 4 bases and J lost 4; bases outside the gene matches: 7. Germline values: CDR1 SGHRS, CDR2 YFSETQ. This CDR3 comprises 16 residues. TCRdb fed the 5' RACE reads into MiXCR, producing one record per CDR3 protein. Altogether about 440,000 distinct CDR3 sequences are present, roughly 20% being singletons, with the ten largest covering approximately 8.1%. The clonotype was recovered from an adult woman who had mild COVID-19 (a few samples of this study predate the infection). Cell type and time point are not known. Sequencing was carried out using PBMCs or a T cell subset sorted from them (not recorded which). The rearrangement uses TRBV5-1 and TRBJ2-6; TRBD1 aligns across 8 bases. CDR3 nucleotides: TGCGCCAGCAGCATCCCGACAGGGGTCGGGGCCAACGTCCTGACTTTC. Protein sequence: CASSIPTGVGANVLTF.